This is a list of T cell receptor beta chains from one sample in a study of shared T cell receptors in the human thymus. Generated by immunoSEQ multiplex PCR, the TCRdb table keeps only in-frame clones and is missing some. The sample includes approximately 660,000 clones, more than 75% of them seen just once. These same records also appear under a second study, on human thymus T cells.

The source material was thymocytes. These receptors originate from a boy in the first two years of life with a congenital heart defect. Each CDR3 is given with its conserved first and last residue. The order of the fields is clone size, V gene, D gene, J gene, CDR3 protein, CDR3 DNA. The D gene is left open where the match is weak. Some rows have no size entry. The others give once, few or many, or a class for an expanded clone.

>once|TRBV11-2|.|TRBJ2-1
CASSLDAWRDSSYNEQFF
TGTGCCAGCAGCTTAGACGCCTGGAGGGATAGCTCCTACAATGAGCAGTTCTTC
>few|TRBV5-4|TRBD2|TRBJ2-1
CASSPTPGLKFF
TGTGCCAGCAGCCCGACGCCGGGACTAAAGTTCTTC
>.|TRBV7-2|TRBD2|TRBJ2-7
CASSRMGTSGTYEQYF
TGTGCCAGCAGCCGTATGGGGACTAGCGGAACCTACGAGCAGTACTTC
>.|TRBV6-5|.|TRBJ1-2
CASSSGTTYGYTF
TGTGCCAGCAGTTCCGGGACAACCTATGGCTACACCTTC
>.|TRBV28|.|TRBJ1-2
CASSENRWGRERGYTF
TGTGCCAGCAGCGAGAACAGGTGGGGGCGGGAGCGGGGCTACACCTTC
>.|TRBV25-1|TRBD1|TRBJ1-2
CASSDTGTGGSRHYGYTF
TGTGCCAGCAGTGATACCGGGACAGGGGGTTCGAGGCACTATGGCTACACCTTC
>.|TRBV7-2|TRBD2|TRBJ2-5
CASSLVGGGETQYF
TGTGCCAGCAGCTTAGTTGGGGGGGGAGAGACCCAGTACTTC
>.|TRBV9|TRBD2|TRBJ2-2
CASSVQTSGQMGELFF
TGTGCCAGCAGCGTCCAGACTAGCGGGCAGATGGGGGAGCTGTTTTTT
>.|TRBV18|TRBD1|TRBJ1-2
CASSPVRTGANYGYTF
TGTGCCAGCTCACCGGTCCGGACAGGGGCTAACTATGGCTACACCTTC
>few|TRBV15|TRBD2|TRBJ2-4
CATSRDPAGGPKNIQYF
TGTGCCACCAGCAGAGATCCAGCGGGAGGGCCCAAAAACATTCAGTACTTC
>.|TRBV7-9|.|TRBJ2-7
CASSLGRGGNYEQYF
TGTGCCAGCAGCTTGGGGCGGGGCGGGAACTACGAGCAGTACTTC
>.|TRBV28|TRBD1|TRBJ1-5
CASSSGTGVSQPQHF
TGTGCCAGCAGTAGTGGGACAGGGGTCAGCCAGCCCCAGCATTTT
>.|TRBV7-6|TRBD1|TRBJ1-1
CASSPQGEVEAFF
TGTGCCAGCAGCCCACAGGGGGAGGTTGAAGCTTTCTTT
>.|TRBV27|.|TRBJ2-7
CATLPRVEQYF
TGTGCCACCCTCCCTCGGGTCGAGCAGTACTTC
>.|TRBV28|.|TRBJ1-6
CASSLRSPPDSPLHF
TGTGCCAGCAGTTTACGGAGCCCACCGGATTCACCCCTCCACTTT
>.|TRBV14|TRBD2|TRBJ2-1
CASSGLAGECNEQFF
TGTGCCAGCAGCGGACTAGCGGGAGAGTGCAATGAGCAGTTCTTC
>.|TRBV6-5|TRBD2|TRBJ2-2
CASSVPSGTGELFF
TGTGCCAGCAGTGTTCCTAGCGGCACCGGGGAGCTGTTTTTT
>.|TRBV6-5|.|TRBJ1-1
CASSSPGNTEAFF
TGTGCCAGCAGTAGCCCTGGGAACACTGAAGCTTTCTTT
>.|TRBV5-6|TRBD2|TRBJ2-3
CASSLPGGNTDTQYF
TGTGCCAGCAGCCTACCGGGAGGTAACACAGATACGCAGTATTTT
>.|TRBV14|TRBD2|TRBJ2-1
CASSQSPGGGEQFF
TGTGCCAGCAGCCAGTCGCCGGGAGGGGGTGAGCAGTTCTTC
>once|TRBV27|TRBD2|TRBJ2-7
CASSFQRGEIYEQYF
TGTGCCAGCAGTTTTCAGCGGGGGGAGATCTACGAGCAGTACTTC